These 26 T cell receptor beta chains were sequenced from one sample in a study of tumor-infiltrating lymphocytes in primary liver carcinoma. The input was around 0.5 ug total RNA; TCR beta cDNA was made from it with a constant-region primer. Three-round nested multiplex PCR performed with slightly modified ARM-PCR produced the TCR beta libraries. Researchers ran the first two PCR rounds for roughly 11 cycles each with TRBV1-TRBV30 forward primers and a C-beta reverse primer. TCRdb reprocessed the multiplex PCR reads via MiXCR and lists one record per CDR3 protein. The sample carries fewer than 350,000 distinct CDR3 sequences, 55% to 65% recorded once. The authors took blood RNA from unsorted whole blood and also extracted germline DNA. The sequencing sample was made of peripheral blood. These receptors all stem from a man aged 35 to 55 with primary liver carcinoma and hepatitis B virus infection.

To note about this clonotype: Germline is not matched at one junction end, which may reflect a read error. The chain uses TRBV4-2 and TRBJ1-5; possibly TRBD1 for D (6 bases). The CDR3 sequence is 16 residues long. Per germline, CDR1 LGHNA and CDR2 YNFKEQ. CDR3 amino acids: CTSSQEWGRSNQPQHF. In DNA form, the CDR3 reads TGTACCAGCAGCCAAGAATGGGGGCGAAGCAATCAACCCCAGCATTTT.

This sequence joins TRBV5-1 and TRBJ2-3; 13 positions match TRBD2. The CDR3 has 15 residues. J gave up 5 bases and V 3 bases, and 3 bases lay outside the gene matches. Germline CDR1 and CDR2: SGHRS and YFSETQ. CDR3: CASSWTSGSVDTQYF. CDR3 coding DNA: TGCGCCAGCAGCTGGACTAGCGGGAGCGTAGATACGCAGTATTTT.

This clonotype was seen more than once but under ten times. The rearrangement joins TRBV7-9 to TRBJ1-4; unclear D gene. Per germline, CDR1 SEHNR and CDR2 FQNEAQ (reference sequence). The CDR3 extends over 12 amino acids. Trimming took off 4 bases at V and 4 bases at J, with 4 bases between the two ends. In nucleotides, the CDR3 is TGTGCCAGCAGCTACGGTAATGAAAAACTGTTTTTT. Encoded protein: CASSYGNEKLFF.

A remark on this clonotype: One junction end does not reproduce the germline sequence, and a read error may be involved. The chain combines TRBV12-3 or TRBV12-4 with TRBJ2-7; 7 nucleotides align to TRBD2. The CDR3 has 13 amino acids. Here the CDR3 reads CVSSLGTIYEQYF. Here the CDR3 DNA reads TGTGTCAGCAGTTTGGGGACTATATATGAGCAGTACTTC.

The V and J genes are TRBV12-3 or TRBV12-4 and TRBJ1-2; D call uncertain. The CDR3 consists of 15 residues. Trimming stripped 5 bases from V and 4 bases from J, with 17 bases between. CDR3 DNA sequence: TGTGCCAGCAGTCTATCAGAAGGGCCTCTCTATGGCTACACCTTC. Translated: CASSLSEGPLYGYTF.

A note on this clonotype: This clone may be a read error of a much larger clone one base away. This sequence joins TRBV5-1 and TRBJ2-7; D uncertain. From germline, CDR1 is SGHRS and CDR2 YFSETQ. V was pared by 8 bases and J by 6 bases, with 18 bases between. This CDR3 is 13 amino acids long. The CDR3: CARSQGRLGEQYF. DNA of the CDR3: TGCGCCAGGAGCCAAGGAAGACTGGGCGAGCAGTACTTC.

Details on this clonotype: A much larger clone differs from this one at a single base, so this may be a read error. V and J are TRBV6-2 or TRBV6-3 and TRBJ2-1; 9 bases agree with TRBD1. This CDR3 spans 15 amino acids. Germline V gene lookup returns CDR1 MNHEY and CDR2 SVGEGT. V trimming: 5 bases; J trimming: 4 bases; junction bases outside the gene matches: 6. CDR3 coding DNA: TGTGCCAGCAGTCATCGGACAGGGGATTACAATGAGCAGTTCTTC. It yields the protein CASSHRTGDYNEQFF.

V usage is TRBV6-1 and J usage is TRBJ1-5, with unresolved D. V lost 11 bases to trimming and J lost 7 bases, with 15 bases between them. The CDR3 sequence is 12 residues long. CDR1 is MNHNS, CDR2 SASEGT, per germline. The CDR3, as DNA: TGTGCCTGCGGTGAGTTTATCCAGCCCCAGCATTTT. Residues: CACGEFIQPQHF.

Points on this clonotype: The germline gene is not matched at one end of the junction; a read error may be the cause. The chain combines TRBV7-8 with TRBJ2-7; D is uncertain. This CDR3 comprises 15 residues. Germline assignment: CDR1 SGHVS and CDR2 FQNEAQ. This CDR3 reads CASSDPGRRAREQHF. CDR3 DNA: TGTGCCAGCAGCGATCCGGGCCGTCGGGCTCGCGAGCAGCACTTC.

The V and J genes are TRBV2 and TRBJ2-6; TRBD1 aligns across 8 bases. Germline V gives CDR1 SNHLY, CDR2 FYNNEI. CDR3 length equals 15 residues. J lost 1 base, V lost 10 bases, and 6 bases had no gene match. The CDR3 DNA reads TGTGCCAACAGGGACAGGAATTCTGGGGCCAACGTCCTGACTTTC. This gives the protein CANRDRNSGANVLTF.

As to this clonotype: Being one base from a much bigger clone, this may be a read error. This chain joins TRBV5-6 and TRBJ2-1; D remains ambiguous. Looked up from germline, CDR1 is SGHDT and CDR2 is YYEEEE. V dropped 1 base and J dropped 5 bases, with 4 bases sitting between them. The CDR3 covers 12 residues. The CDR3 DNA reads as TGTGCCAGCAGCTTGCGACACAATGAGCAGTTCTTC. It is translated as CASSLRHNEQFF.

This clonotype appeared a single time. This CDR3 fails to terminate in the conserved phenylalanine or tryptophan, so it likely reflects a read error. J is TRBJ2-7 and V is TRBV13; 10 nucleotides agree with TRBD2. The CDR3 has 15 residues. Germline lookup yields CDR1 PRHDT and CDR2 FYEKMQ (reference sequence). DNA for the CDR3: TGTACCAGCAGCTTACCCAGCGGGAGGGGTGACGAGCAGTACATC. As protein: CTSSLPSGRGDEQYI.

Points on this clonotype: No conserved phenylalanine or tryptophan ends this CDR3, so it is likely a read error. The rearrangement joins TRBV30 to TRBJ1-6; TRBD1 aligns across 9 bases. In germline, CDR1 is GTSNPN, CDR2 SVGIG (reference sequence). CDR3 length equals 17 residues. V dropped 2 bases and J dropped 10; count of bases not matched to a gene: 15. CDR3: CAWSLMGLQGANSPLHY. The CDR3 nucleotides read TGTGCCTGGAGTCTGATGGGTTTACAGGGGGCCAACTCACCCCTCCACTAT.

This clonotype appeared a few times. The chain has TRBV24-1 and TRBJ2-1; TRBD2 matches 8 bases. The length of the CDR3 is 13 residues. J was trimmed by 9 bases and V by 7 bases; bases with no gene match: 7. The V gene's germline CDR1 is KGHDR and CDR2 SFDVKD. The chain's CDR3 is CATRLADQTEQFF. The CDR3 DNA sequence: TGTGCCACCAGACTAGCGGATCAGACTGAGCAGTTCTTC.

The V and J genes are TRBV10-3 and TRBJ2-1; D possibly uses TRBD1 or TRBD2 (6 bases each). The V gene's germline CDR1 is ENHRY and CDR2 SYGVKD. The V and J ends lost 6 bases and 8 bases respectively, with 11 bases between them. CDR3 size: 12 residues. CDR3: CAISKGGYEQFF. CDR3 DNA: TGTGCCATCAGCAAGGGGGGCTATGAGCAGTTCTTC.

A remark on this clonotype: A clone one base away is much larger, so this may be a read error. This rearrangement joins TRBV6-5 to TRBJ2-7; maybe TRBD2 (6 bases). CDR1 is MNHEY, CDR2 SVGAGI, per germline. Trimming took 2 bases from V and 12 from J, leaving 23 bases between them. The CDR3 has 15 amino acids. The CDR3 DNA sequence: TGTGCCAGCAGTTACCCGACCCCCCGGGGCGCGGGATGGTACTTC. Its translation is CASSYPTPRGAGWYF.

The chain has TRBV29-1 and TRBJ2-1, with D perhaps matching TRBD2 (5 bases). Per the germline V gene, CDR1 is SQVTM and CDR2 is ANQGSEA. V was pared by 4 bases and J by 6 bases, with 13 bases between. This CDR3 region has 13 residues. The CDR3 DNA is TGCAGCGTTGGTGATGGAGGTATCAATGAGCAGTTCTTC. It translates to CSVGDGGINEQFF.

Comment on this clonotype: Since a much larger clone is just one base distant, this may be a read error. The chain's CDR3 is CASNPGRGLYGYTF. As DNA, the CDR3 is TGTGCCAGCAACCCGGGCAGGGGATTATATGGCTACACCTTC. V and J are TRBV6-6 and TRBJ1-2; possible D gene TRBD1, 6 bases. The germline V gene encodes CDR1 MNHNY and CDR2 SVGAGI (reference sequence). V was shortened by 7 bases and J by 5 bases, with 17 bases between the two germline ends. The length of the CDR3 is 14 residues.

The gene calls are TRBV21-1 and TRBJ2-7. TRBV21-1 is a pseudogene locus. This CDR3 is 12 amino acids long. The CDR3 region has the DNA TGTGTCAGCAGCCCGCCGTTTTACGAGCAGTACTTC. It specifies CVSSPPFYEQYF.

On this clonotype itself: Sequence at one end of the junction differs from germline and may be a read error. This chain connects TRBV5-5 to TRBJ2-7, with 7 positions matching TRBD1. This CDR3 has 13 amino acids. Germline values: CDR1 SGHKS, CDR2 YYEKEE (reference sequence). The CDR3 here is CASTRGQQYGQYF. The DNA for the CDR3 is TGTGCCAGCACCCGGGGACAGCAATACGGGCAGTACTTC.

This clonotype was detected only once. This clone may be a read error of a much larger clone one base away. The conserved phenylalanine or tryptophan is not found at the CDR3 terminus, so this likely reflects a read error. In DNA, the CDR3 is TGTGCCAGCAGCTTAGATTCTCCAGCGGGAGACTCCGGGGAGCTGTTTTCT. Its translation is CASSLDSPAGDSGELFS. The rearrangement links TRBV11-3 to TRBJ2-2, with 8 positions matching TRBD2. V shed 0 bases, J shed 6 bases, and the junction held 9 bases outside the gene matches. Germline CDR1 is SGHNT and CDR2 is YENEEA. CDR3 length equals 17 residues.

At least ten counts were recorded for this clonotype. This chain joins TRBV6-1 and TRBJ2-1, with D possibly being TRBD1 (5 bases). The CDR3 covers 15 residues. Germline V gives CDR1 MNHNS, CDR2 SASEGT. With 1 base removed from V and 3 bases from J, the gap between germline ends came to 10 bases. The CDR3 sequence is CASSEEGRHYNEQFF. The CDR3 DNA sequence: TGTGCCAGCAGTGAAGAGGGGCGACACTACAATGAGCAGTTCTTC.

In regard to this clonotype: The germline gene is not matched at one end of the junction; a read error may be the cause. The J gene is TRBJ1-1, the V gene TRBV6-1; possibly TRBD1 for D (6 bases). The CDR3 covers 14 residues. Germline V gives CDR1 MNHNS, CDR2 SASEGT. CDR3 coding DNA: TGTGTCAGCAGTGAATTACAGGGCAGGACTGAAGCTTACTTT. This encodes CVSSELQGRTEAYF.

This clonotype was picked up a small number of times. The V gene is TRBV6-2 or TRBV6-3, the J gene TRBJ2-3; D is unclear. Germline CDR1 MNHEY, CDR2 SVGEGT. V gave up 4 bases and J gave up 1 base, with 9 bases separating them. The CDR3 is 14 residues long. The CDR3 coding sequence is TGTGCCAGCAGTTGGTGGGGTGGCACAGATACGCAGTATTTT. Protein sequence: CASSWWGGTDTQYF.

This clonotype was detected many times. The gene calls are TRBV6-5 and TRBJ2-7, with D unresolved. Trimming removed 3 bases from V and 4 bases from J, with 16 bases in between. Per germline, CDR1 MNHEY and CDR2 SVGAGI. The CDR3 runs 15 residues. This chain's CDR3 is CASSYRPHSGYEQYF. The CDR3 DNA sequence: TGTGCCAGCAGTTATAGGCCCCATAGTGGGTACGAGCAGTACTTC.

Notes on this clonotype: At one of its ends the junction is not consistent with the germline gene, which may arise from a read error. The chain couples TRBV12-3 or TRBV12-4 to TRBJ1-1; D might be TRBD1 (5 bases). This CDR3 has 15 residues. In DNA form, the CDR3 reads TGTGCCAGCAGTTTGTGGGTCTCGAGGGGAACTGAAACTTTCTTT. Encoded protein: CASSLWVSRGTETFF.